The T cell receptor (beta chain) under discussion was sequenced for a study of blood T cell repertoires in COVID-19. Looking at the study overall: Samples came from the United States, Italy and Spain, spanning acute and convalescent COVID-19.

Here immunoSEQ multiplex PCR was the method, and the copy in TCRdb shows in-frame clones only, minus some. Among some 340,000 clones listed, 90% were seen once. Deletions cut 0 bases from V and 7 bases from J, with 9 bases between. The CDR3 sequence is 13 residues long. The germline V gene has CDR1 SEHNR and CDR2 FQNEAQ (reference sequence). A PCR-confirmed or clinician-diagnosed COVID-19 case had contacted exposed participants within 2 weeks of entry. Comment on this clone: This sample also contains other DNA sequences that code for the same CDR3.

The clonotype comes from a woman in her twenties or thirties who had been exposed to COVID-19. Sequences were obtained from PBMCs or T cells enriched from blood (not recorded which). The gene calls are TRBV7-9 and TRBJ1-1; D not resolved. The CDR3 loop is CASSLAGGNEAFF. In nucleotides, the CDR3 is TGTGCCAGCAGCTTAGCGGGAGGGAATGAAGCTTTCTTT.